What follows are 2 T cell receptor beta chains derived from one specimen sequenced in a study of cytomegalovirus exposure and HLA in healthy donors (dated by TCRdb to the late 2010s). The library was prepared using the immunoSEQ multiplex PCR assay. For the multiplex PCR, a mixture combining 60 forward primers for TCR Vbeta segments and 13 reverse primers for TCR Jbeta segments was used. Here the immuneACCESS table is served through TCRdb, limited to in-frame sequences with V and J called. Missing clones are a known gap in these copies; in checked studies unresolved V genes cover under half, and the rest lacks a known reason. A total of around 68,000 clones appear in this sample, around 79% of them only once. About 7.4% of the sample is held by the ten biggest clonotypes. What was sequenced was PBMCs. These receptors all come from a young woman in good health and CMV-seropositive.

The rearrangement links TRBV28 to TRBJ2-7; D is uncertain. Trimming stripped 5 bases from V and 3 bases from J, with 11 bases between. There are 13 residues in the CDR3. The germline V gene encodes CDR1 MDHEN and CDR2 SYDVKM. CDR3 bases: TGTGCCAGCAGTCTACGTCGCTACTACGAGCAGTACTTC. It codes for CASSLRRYYEQYF.

This clone has just a few counts. The V call is TRBV19, the J call TRBJ1-5, with TRBD1 as a possible D gene (5 bases). The CDR3 extends over 15 amino acids. The germline V gene has CDR1 LNHDA and CDR2 SQIVND (reference sequence). Trimming cost V 8 bases and J 3 bases, with 17 bases left between them. The CDR3 DNA reads as TGTGCCAGTTCTAGTAGGGGTTCTTACAATCAGCCCCAGCATTTT. Amino acid sequence: CASSSRGSYNQPQHF.